This is a list of T cell receptor beta chains from one sample in a study of blood T cell repertoires in COVID-19. Clones were sequenced by immunoSEQ multiplex PCR, and TCRdb holds only the in-frame ones, with some missing. This sample has 200,000 to 300,000 clones, with about 83% found just once. Sequenced sample: peripheral blood. These receptors were collected from a human donor in a cohort sampled during active COVID-19. Both conserved end residues are trimmed from each CDR3. A D gene is named only where the DNA matches it firmly.

v_call,d_call,j_call,cdr3_aa
TRBV3-1/TRBV3-2,TRBD2,TRBJ2-7,ASSQFRGRASPQQY
TRBV13,TRBD2,TRBJ2-7,ASSSRERGMAYEQY
TRBV18,TRBD1,TRBJ1-2,ASSPNIDRDGYT
TRBV5-1,.,TRBJ1-2,ASSLAQAAYGYT
TRBV19,TRBD2,TRBJ2-2,ASSVFAGDGNTGELF
TRBV27,TRBD1,TRBJ2-7,ASSFLSGQGHKQY
TRBV9,TRBD2,TRBJ2-3,ASSARGLAGGTSTDTQY
TRBV12-3/TRBV12-4,.,TRBJ2-5,ASSLSGKETQY
TRBV6-5,TRBD1,TRBJ1-5,ASSQDRGPNQPQH
TRBV5-5,.,TRBJ1-3,AGSITGSGNTIY
TRBV9,.,TRBJ1-1,ASSAQGSTEAF
TRBV3-1/TRBV3-2,TRBD2,TRBJ2-5,ASRTSGETETQY
TRBV29-1,TRBD1,TRBJ2-1,SVKGQGSYNEQF
TRBV27,.,TRBJ1-6,ASTPGRVGSPLH
TRBV18,.,TRBJ2-3,ASSPWGDTQY
TRBV6-1,.,TRBJ1-2,ASSEAEGGAYGYT
TRBV7-3,.,TRBJ1-6,ASSLTTVDSPLH
TRBV29-1,.,TRBJ2-1,SVGRQVYNEQF
TRBV7-9,TRBD1,TRBJ1-2,ASSSDRVSYT
TRBV24-1,TRBD1,TRBJ2-2,ATSDTPDRRGGELF
TRBV27,.,TRBJ2-7,ASKTYRTHEQY
TRBV7-9,TRBD1,TRBJ1-1,ASSLVTGEITEAF
TRBV2,.,TRBJ2-5,ASTDGGRETQY
TRBV5-4,.,TRBJ1-1,ASSAWTAGNTEAF
TRBV27,.,TRBJ2-1,ASYDRYREQF
TRBV5-1,.,TRBJ1-4,ASSLGGRTTNEKLF
TRBV29-1,TRBD1,TRBJ1-2,SVEDPGQGNDYGYT
TRBV11-2,.,TRBJ1-5,ASSRGISEPQH
TRBV15,TRBD1,TRBJ2-7,ATSREGQAYEQY
TRBV5-1,.,TRBJ1-2,ASSAVQGTGSWT
TRBV28,TRBD2,TRBJ2-5,ASGGVKETQY